The 20 T cell receptor beta chains below all came from one sample that was sequenced in a study of blood T cell repertoires in COVID-19. Some clones are missing from TCRdb's copy, which holds only in-frame ones; the method was immunoSEQ multiplex PCR. The sample lists 180,000 or so clones; 86% were seen once. Specimen: peripheral blood. All receptors come from a woman between 25 and 40 years old with active or convalescent COVID-19.

The gene calls are TRBV4-1 and TRBJ2-7, with TRBD2 identical over 7 bases. The V segment lost 1 base and the J segment 2 bases; nucleotides outside the gene matches: 11. Germline values: CDR1 MGHRA, CDR2 YSYEKL. This CDR3 is 17 amino acids long. CDR3 amino acids: CASSQGPPGGKAYEQYF. CDR3 DNA: TGCGCCAGCAGCCAAGGGCCCCCGGGGGGAAAGGCCTACGAGCAGTACTTC.

This clone is a singleton in its sample. The chain uses TRBV18 and TRBJ1-3; D possibly corresponds to TRBD1 (6 bases). The CDR3 extends over 16 amino acids. V lost 1 base and J lost 0, with 10 bases in between. Germline CDR1 and CDR2: KGHSH and LQKENI. CDR3 DNA sequence: TGTGCCAGCTCACCACTGGACAGCAGCTCTGGAAACACCATATATTTT. This encodes CASSPLDSSSGNTIYF.

The chain has TRBV12-5 and TRBJ2-5; 7 bases align to TRBD1. Germline CDR1 and CDR2: LGHNT and FRNRAP. J gave up 1 base and V 7 bases, and 9 bases lay outside the gene matches. The CDR3 runs 15 residues. The CDR3 loop is CASDLSGGSQETQYF. The CDR3 DNA reads TGTGCTAGTGACCTCTCAGGGGGTTCCCAAGAGACCCAGTACTTC.

The rearrangement links TRBV11-3 to TRBJ2-1, with 7 bases matching TRBD1. Germline V gives CDR1 SGHNT, CDR2 YENEEA. This CDR3 spans 15 amino acids. J was trimmed by 7 bases and V by 1 base; bases with no gene match: 7. CDR3 residues: CASSLAGQVPNEQFF. DNA for the CDR3: TGTGCCAGCAGCTTAGCCGGACAGGTCCCTAATGAGCAGTTCTTC.

The rearrangement links TRBV5-1 to TRBJ1-2; TRBD1 matches 10 bases. The CDR3 totals 14 residues. J was trimmed by 7 bases and V by 4 bases; bases with no gene match: 7. Germline V gene lookup returns CDR1 SGHRS and CDR2 YFSETQ. The CDR3 DNA reads as TGCGCCAGCAGCACATCCGGGACAGGGGTTGGCTACACCTTC. Its translation: CASSTSGTGVGYTF.

This clone was observed a few times. This chain connects TRBV7-6 to TRBJ2-5; D may be TRBD2 (6 bases). The CDR3 runs 15 residues. Germline V CDR1 and CDR2: SGHVS, FNYEAQ. The V end lost 5 bases, the J end lost 2 bases, and 15 bases lay between the germline ends. CDR3 protein: CASSLLGTLQETQYF. Here the CDR3 DNA reads TGTGCCAGCAGCCTGCTCGGGACTCTACAAGAGACCCAGTACTTC.

V and J are TRBV27 and TRBJ1-2; D possibly corresponds to TRBD1 (6 bases). Germline CDR1 MNHEY, CDR2 SMNVEV (reference sequence). The CDR3 loop spans 15 amino acids. Trimming took off 6 bases at V and 5 bases at J, with 19 bases between the two ends. The CDR3 reads CASSPLMGAHYGYTF. For the CDR3, the DNA is TGTGCCAGCAGCCCATTAATGGGGGCCCATTATGGCTACACCTTC.

The chain uses TRBV18 and TRBJ2-7; a weak D match, TRBD2 (6 bases). The CDR3 is 14 residues long. V was cut by 3 bases and J by 2 bases, with 11 bases left in between. Per germline, CDR1 KGHSH and CDR2 LQKENI. The CDR3 nucleotides read TGTGCCAGCTCACCCGCCGGGACTGCCTACGAGCAGTACTTC. Its protein is CASSPAGTAYEQYF.

This chain connects TRBV11-3 to TRBJ2-2; D not certain. The CDR3 extends over 14 amino acids. Deletions cut 5 bases from V and 7 bases from J, with 14 bases between. The germline V gene encodes CDR1 SGHNT and CDR2 YENEEA. CDR3 nucleotides: TGTGCCAGCAGCCCAGACTCCGGTCACGGGGAGCTGTTTTTT. Protein: CASSPDSGHGELFF.

The chain carries TRBV27 and TRBJ2-1; TRBD1 is a possible D gene (6 bases). V lost 5 bases and J 2 bases, leaving 13 bases between the germline ends. Germline V CDR1 and CDR2: MNHEY, SMNVEV (reference sequence). CDR3 length equals 15 residues. This CDR3 is CASSPTGRPYNEQFF. CDR3 in DNA: TGTGCCAGCAGTCCAACAGGGCGCCCCTACAATGAGCAGTTCTTC.

This clone was recorded once. For the CDR3, the DNA is TGTGCCACCAGTGATAGGGACAGGGAGACTTTCTTT. As protein: CATSDRDRETFF. This chain joins TRBV24-1 and TRBJ1-1; 9 nucleotides line up with TRBD1. V lost 3 bases, J lost 12 bases, and 4 bases stayed unmatched. The germline V gene has CDR1 KGHDR and CDR2 SFDVKD. The CDR3 sequence is 12 residues long.

This clone was counted between two and nine times. The genes are TRBV18 and TRBJ2-2, with D uncertain. The CDR3 is made up of 13 amino acids. Germline V gene lookup returns CDR1 KGHSH and CDR2 LQKENI. V was shortened by 6 bases and J by 5 bases, with 10 bases between the two germline ends. In DNA, the CDR3 is TGTGCCAGCTCTGGCCCTAGGACCGGGGAGCTGTTTTTT. Amino acids: CASSGPRTGELFF.

The chain carries TRBV10-3 and TRBJ2-5, with a tentative D call TRBD1 (6 bases). The V gene lost 6 bases and the J gene lost 4 bases, with 15 bases spanning the gap. The germline V gene encodes CDR1 ENHRY and CDR2 SYGVKD. The CDR3 loop spans 14 amino acids. The CDR3 region is CAISVIQGGETQYF. The CDR3 DNA sequence: TGTGCCATCAGCGTAATACAGGGCGGAGAGACCCAGTACTTC.

The V and J genes are TRBV27 and TRBJ2-7; 7 nucleotides line up with TRBD1. Trimming at V came to 5 bases and at J to 5 bases, leaving 12 bases not matched to a gene. This CDR3 contains 15 residues. The germline V gene encodes CDR1 MNHEY and CDR2 SMNVEV (reference sequence). The DNA of the CDR3 is TGTGCCAGCAGTGACTCCGGGAAAGGGGGCAACGAGCAGTACTTC. This codes for CASSDSGKGGNEQYF.

The genes are TRBV7-9 and TRBJ2-1, with D possibly TRBD2 on 6 matching bases. The CDR3 covers 15 residues. The V gene's germline CDR1 is SEHNR and CDR2 FQNEAQ (reference sequence). Trimming removed 2 bases from V and 8 bases from J, with 16 bases in between. The CDR3 reads CASSLSSAGPHEQFF. The CDR3 nucleotides read TGTGCCAGCAGCTTATCTAGCGCGGGTCCCCATGAGCAGTTCTTC.

The J gene is TRBJ1-5, the V gene TRBV6-5; tentatively, D is TRBD1 (6 bases). The length of the CDR3 is 15 residues. Germline CDR1 reads MNHEY; CDR2 reads SVGAGI. The V gene lost 8 bases and the J gene lost 0 bases, with 14 bases spanning the gap. CDR3 region: CASQIQGDSNQPQHF. CDR3 in DNA: TGTGCCAGCCAAATACAGGGTGATAGCAATCAGCCCCAGCATTTT.

The CDR3 loop reads CASSLSPGQASNQPQHF. The CDR3 nucleotides are TGTGCCAGCAGCTTATCACCGGGACAAGCAAGCAATCAGCCCCAGCATTTT. The chain has TRBV7-6 and TRBJ1-5; D may be TRBD1 (6 bases). Trimming cost V 2 bases and J 1 base, with 15 bases left between them. CDR1 SGHVS and CDR2 FNYEAQ come from the germline V gene. The CDR3 totals 17 residues.

The chain carries TRBV18 and TRBJ1-4; possibly TRBD1 for D (6 bases). The CDR3 length is 16 residues. Germline V gives CDR1 KGHSH, CDR2 LQKENI. V dropped 4 bases and J dropped 3 bases, with 15 bases sitting between them. CDR3 sequence reads: CASSQMQGIANEKLFF. Written as DNA, the CDR3 is TGTGCCAGCTCACAAATGCAGGGGATCGCTAATGAAAAACTGTTTTTT.

The chain combines TRBV6-4 with TRBJ2-6, with D maybe TRBD1 (5 bases). V gave up 8 bases and J gave up 0 bases, with 17 bases separating them. Germline assignment: CDR1 MRHNA and CDR2 SNTAGT. The CDR3 extends over 17 amino acids. The CDR3 coding sequence is TGTGCCAGCGCCCAGAGACAGTCAAGCTCTGGGGCCAACGTCCTGACTTTC. This encodes CASAQRQSSSGANVLTF.

The chain links TRBV5-1 to TRBJ1-4; 8 bases fit TRBD1. The CDR3 sequence is 16 residues long. Germline V gene sequence: CDR1 SGHRS, CDR2 YFSETQ. The V and J ends lost 2 bases and 3 bases, in that order; junction bases with no gene match: 6. As DNA, the CDR3 is TGCGCCAGCAGCTTCCAAGGACAGGGCCCTAATGAAAAACTGTTTTTT. This sequence encodes CASSFQGQGPNEKLFF.